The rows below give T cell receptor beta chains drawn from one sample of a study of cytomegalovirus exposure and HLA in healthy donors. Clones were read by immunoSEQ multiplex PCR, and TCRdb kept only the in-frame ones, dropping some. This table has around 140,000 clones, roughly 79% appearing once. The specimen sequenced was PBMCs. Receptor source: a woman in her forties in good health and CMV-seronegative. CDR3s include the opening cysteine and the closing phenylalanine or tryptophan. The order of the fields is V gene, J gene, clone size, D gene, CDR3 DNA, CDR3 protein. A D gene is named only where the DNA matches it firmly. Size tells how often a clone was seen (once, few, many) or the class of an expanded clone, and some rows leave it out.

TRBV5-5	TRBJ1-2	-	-	TGTGCCAGCAGCTTCGGGAGGGCTACCCCCTCTTATGGCTACACCTTC	CASSFGRATPSYGYTF
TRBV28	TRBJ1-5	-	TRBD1	TGTGCCAGCAGTTCAGGGGGCGGAAATCAGCCCCAGCATTTT	CASSSGGGNQPQHF
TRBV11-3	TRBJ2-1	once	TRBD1	TGTGCCAGCAGCCGGGACAGGGGGCAATACAATGAGCAGTTCTTC	CASSRDRGQYNEQFF
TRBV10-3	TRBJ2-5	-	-	TGTGCCATCAAAATTTCGGCGGGGGCCCAAGAGACCCAGTACTTC	CAIKISAGAQETQYF
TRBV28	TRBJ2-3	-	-	TGTGCCAGCAGTTTAAGGGGGGGGACAGATACGCAGTATTTT	CASSLRGGTDTQYF
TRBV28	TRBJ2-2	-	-	TGTGCCAGCAGTCTGAACATGAACACCGGGGAGCTGTTTTTT	CASSLNMNTGELFF
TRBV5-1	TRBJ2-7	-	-	TGCGCCAGCAGCTTGGCCCTTCCCGGGTCCTACGAGCAGTACTTC	CASSLALPGSYEQYF
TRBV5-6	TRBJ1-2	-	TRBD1	TGTGCCAGCAGCTTGGAAGTTCAGGGGGCTCTTCGGGACAAGTACACCTTC	CASSLEVQGALRDKYTF
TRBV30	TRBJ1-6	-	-	TGTGCCTGGAGTGTACGGACAGCCAGCTATAATTCACCCCTCCACTTT	CAWSVRTASYNSPLHF
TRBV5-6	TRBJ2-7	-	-	TGTGCCAGCAGTGAAGCCTCCTACGAGCAGTACTTC	CASSEASYEQYF
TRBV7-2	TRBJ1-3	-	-	TGTGCCAGCAGCCCGGGGGGGGGCTCTGGAAACACCATATATTTT	CASSPGGGSGNTIYF
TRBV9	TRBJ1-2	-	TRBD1	TGTGCCAGCAGCTTCTCTCCGGGGGACAGCTATGGCTACACCTTC	CASSFSPGDSYGYTF
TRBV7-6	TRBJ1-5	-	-	TGTGCCAGCAGCGTAGCCTCAGGCAGCAATCAGCCCCAGCATTTT	CASSVASGSNQPQHF
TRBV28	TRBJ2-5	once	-	TGTGCCAGCAGTTTTGGTTTTATCGGGGTCCGGGAGACCCAGTACTTC	CASSFGFIGVRETQYF
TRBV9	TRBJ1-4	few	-	TGTGCCAGCAGCGTCGGTCCTAATGAAAAACTGTTTTTT	CASSVGPNEKLFF
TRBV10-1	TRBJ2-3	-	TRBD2	TGCGCCAGCAGTGACGGGGGGGTAGCAGATACGCAGTATTTT	CASSDGGVADTQYF
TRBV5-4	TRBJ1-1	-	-	TGTGCCAGCAGCGTGGTGAGAGGGCAAACTGAAGCTTTCTTT	CASSVVRGQTEAFF
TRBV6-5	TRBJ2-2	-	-	TGTGCCAGCAGTTCCCAGGGGCCCGGGGAGCTGTTTTTT	CASSSQGPGELFF
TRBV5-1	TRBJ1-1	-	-	TGCGCCAGCAGCTTGGGTGGGGCAGGTGACACTGAAGCTTTCTTT	CASSLGGAGDTEAFF
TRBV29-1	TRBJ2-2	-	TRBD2	TGCAGCGTTCAAGAACTAGCGGGAGTCCCACCAAGATCGAACACCGGGGAGCTGTTTTTT	CSVQELAGVPPRSNTGELFF
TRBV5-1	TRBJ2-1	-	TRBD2	TGCGCCAGCAGCTTCGGACTAGCGGGAGTTGGGCAGTTCTTC	CASSFGLAGVGQFF
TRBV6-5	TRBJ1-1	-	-	TGTGCCAGCAGTTACTCAGGGGGCACTGAAGCTTTCTTT	CASSYSGGTEAFF
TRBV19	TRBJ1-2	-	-	TGTGCCAGTAGTATTGGCGGCACTAACTATGGCTACACCTTC	CASSIGGTNYGYTF
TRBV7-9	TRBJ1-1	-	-	TGTGCCAGCAGCTCAGGGACAAAGAACACTGAAGCTTTCTTT	CASSSGTKNTEAFF
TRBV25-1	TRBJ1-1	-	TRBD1	TGTGCCACCCGGAGAGGGGGCTACACTGAAGCTTTCTTT	CATRRGGYTEAFF
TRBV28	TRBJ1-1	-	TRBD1	TGTGCCAGCAGCTGGCAGGGGGCGAGTACTGAAGCTTTCTTT	CASSWQGASTEAFF
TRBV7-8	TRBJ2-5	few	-	TGTGCCAGCAGCCCACTACCACAGGGTTTAGAAGAGACCCAGTACTTC	CASSPLPQGLEETQYF
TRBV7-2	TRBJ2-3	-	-	TGTGCCAGCAGCTTAGCTATAGATACGCAGTATTTT	CASSLAIDTQYF
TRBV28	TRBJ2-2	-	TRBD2	TGTGCCAGCAGCTTAAGCGGGAGTACCGGGGAGCTGTTTTTT	CASSLSGSTGELFF
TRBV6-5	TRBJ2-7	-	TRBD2	TGTGCCAGCAGTTACGGGCTAGCGGAATTCTACGAGCAGTACTTC	CASSYGLAEFYEQYF
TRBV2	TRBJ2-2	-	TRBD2	TGTGCCAGCCTTCGGACTAGCGGGTTTCCCGGGGAGCTGTTTTTT	CASLRTSGFPGELFF
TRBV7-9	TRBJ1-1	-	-	TGTGCCAGCAGCGTTGAGGGGGAAATGAACACTGAAGCTTTCTTT	CASSVEGEMNTEAFF
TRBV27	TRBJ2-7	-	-	TGTGCCAGCAGTTTAGGTGCAGGTACGGCCGACGAGCAGTACTTC	CASSLGAGTADEQYF
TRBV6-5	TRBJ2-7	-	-	TGTGCCAGCAGGGGGCGCAGTAACTACGAGCAGTACTTC	CASRGRSNYEQYF
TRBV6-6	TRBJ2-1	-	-	TGTGCCAGCAGTTACCCGGCGGGTATCGTAGATGAGCAGTTCTTC	CASSYPAGIVDEQFF
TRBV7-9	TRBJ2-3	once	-	TGTGCCAGCAGCTTTTGGGGGTACGGGAGTGCAGATACGCAGTATTTT	CASSFWGYGSADTQYF
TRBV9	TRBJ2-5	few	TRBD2	TGTGCCAGCAGCGTAGAGGGGACTAGCGTTTCGGAGACCCAGTACTTC	CASSVEGTSVSETQYF